Sequencing of this TCR beta chain was carried out in a study of T cell responses to AZD1222 COVID-19 vaccine. CDR1 and CDR2 (germline): KGHDR, SFDVKD. Trimming pared 3 bases from V and 7 bases from J, leaving 14 bases between. The CDR3 covers 14 residues. This clone has only a few counts. Antigen unknown. Study results and caveats: Repertoire sampling occurred only after the peak T cell response. The study identified only five to seven AZD1222 recipients as seropositive at baseline.

Method: immunoSEQ multiplex PCR; TCRdb's copy keeps in-frame clones and lacks some. The profile covers about 61,000 clones, with about four fifths appearing a single time and roughly 25% taken by the ten largest. The origin of this receptor is an adult who received the AZD1222 COVID-19 vaccine. The rearrangement joins TRBV24-1 to TRBJ1-1; D remains ambiguous. The sequencing here drew on peripheral blood, taken 28 days after the second AZD1222 dose. In nucleotides, the CDR3 is TGTGCCACCAGTGATCGTCAGAATCCCGGTGAAGCTTTCTTT. The encoded protein is CATSDRQNPGEAFF.